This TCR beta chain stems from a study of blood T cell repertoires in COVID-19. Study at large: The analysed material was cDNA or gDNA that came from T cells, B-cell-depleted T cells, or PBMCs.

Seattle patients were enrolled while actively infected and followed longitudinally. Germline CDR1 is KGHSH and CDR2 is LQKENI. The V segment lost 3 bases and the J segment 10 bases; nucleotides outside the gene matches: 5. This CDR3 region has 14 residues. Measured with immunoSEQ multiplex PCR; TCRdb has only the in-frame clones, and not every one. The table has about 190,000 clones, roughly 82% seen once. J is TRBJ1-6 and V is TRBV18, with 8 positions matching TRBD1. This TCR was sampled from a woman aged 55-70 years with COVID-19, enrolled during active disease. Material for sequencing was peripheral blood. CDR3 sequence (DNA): TGTGCCAGCTCACCGGACACAGGGGGATCACCCCTCCACTTT. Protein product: CASSPDTGGSPLHF.